Listed below are T cell receptor beta chains from one sample, sequenced in a study of response to subunit inactivated influenza vaccine. TCRdb redid the calling of the RT-PCR reads with MiXCR, one entry per CDR3 protein. Altogether 550,000 to 800,000 distinct CDR3 sequences are present, approximately 14% being singletons, with the ten largest covering 5.5% to 7%. The starting material was PBMCs from blood, obtained roughly 15 days before vaccination. The origin of the receptors is a man in his forties or fifties who received an inactivated influenza vaccine. Both conserved end residues are part of each CDR3. D genes are given only for firm matches. The size field is filled for only some rows; it gives once, few, many or a size class.

>.|TRBD1|TRBJ2-3|TRBV12-3/TRBV12-4
CASNPGTGPRDTQYF
TGTGCCAGCAATCCCGGGACAGGGCCCCGGGATACGCAGTATTTT
>.|TRBD2|TRBJ2-1|TRBV2
CASRQLAGEYNEQFF
TGTGCCAGCAGGCAACTAGCGGGGGAATACAATGAGCAGTTCTTC
>few|.|TRBJ2-1|TRBV12-3/TRBV12-4
CASRPVLRGGQFF
TGTGCCAGCAGACCAGTATTACGAGGTGGGCAGTTCTTC
>many|TRBD1|TRBJ2-2|TRBV28
CASWDRAANTGELFF
TGTGCCAGTTGGGACAGGGCGGCGAACACCGGGGAGCTGTTTTTT
>.|.|TRBJ1-1|TRBV7-2
CASSSGTWKRTEAFF
TGTGCCAGCAGCTCTGGGACATGGAAACGCACTGAAGCTTTCTTT
>few|.|TRBJ1-1|TRBV27
CASSTYRVKGTEAFF
TGTGCCAGCAGTACCTACAGGGTTAAGGGCACTGAAGCTTTCTTT
>.|.|TRBJ2-6|TRBV5-1
CASSSTGVTFTSGANVLTF
TGCGCCAGCAGCTCCACCGGGGTAACCTTTACGTCTGGGGCCAACGTCCTGACTTTC
>few|.|TRBJ2-1|TRBV30
CAWTRDHTYNEQFF
TGTGCCTGGACCCGGGACCACACCTACAATGAGCAGTTCTTC
>many|.|TRBJ1-1|TRBV4-1
CASSQDILRAEAFF
TGCGCCAGCAGCCAAGATATTCTTCGCGCTGAAGCTTTCTTT
>few|.|TRBJ2-7|TRBV6-1
CASNPGIGGYEQYF
TGTGCCAGCAACCCCGGGATAGGGGGCTACGAGCAGTACTTC
>.|TRBD2|TRBJ2-4|TRBV5-1
CASSLLAESNIQYF
TGCGCCAGCAGCTTGCTAGCGGAATCAAACATTCAGTACTTC
>few|.|TRBJ1-1|TRBV12-3/TRBV12-4
CASRLQGLQLAFF
TGTGCCAGCAGACTACAGGGCCTCCAGTTGGCTTTCTTT
>.|TRBD1|TRBJ2-1|TRBV7-9
CASSKRGPQGVQFF
TGTGCCAGCAGCAAAAGGGGGCCCCAGGGTGTGCAGTTCTTC
>many|.|TRBJ2-1|TRBV10-3
CAISVTSATYNEQFF
TGTGCCATCAGTGTAACTAGTGCTACTTACAATGAGCAGTTCTTC
>.|.|TRBJ2-5|TRBV2
CASSDSGDETQYF
TGTGCCAGCAGTGATTCGGGGGACGAGACCCAGTACTTC
>few|.|TRBJ1-5|TRBV6-1
CASNGGNGNQPQHF
TGTGCCAGCAACGGAGGGAATGGCAATCAGCCCCAGCATTTT
>.|TRBD2|TRBJ2-1|TRBV19
CASSKRLAGYNEQFF
TGTGCCAGTAGTAAACGACTAGCGGGGTACAATGAGCAGTTCTTC
>few|TRBD2|TRBJ2-3|TRBV4-1
CASSQTRGGLTDTQYF
TGCGCCAGCAGCCAGACGCGGGGGGGCCTCACAGATACGCAGTATTTT
>.|.|TRBJ2-7|TRBV20-1
CSARDIRAYEQYF
TGCAGTGCTAGAGATATAAGGGCCTACGAGCAGTACTTC
>few|TRBD1|TRBJ2-5|TRBV4-3
CASSQVGDRQETQYF
TGCGCCAGCAGCCAAGTGGGGGACAGGCAAGAGACCCAGTACTTC
>.|.|TRBJ2-1|TRBV6-2/TRBV6-3
CASSQIRVEQFF
TGTGCCAGCAGTCAAATCAGGGTGGAGCAGTTCTTC
>.|.|TRBJ2-7|TRBV3-1
CASSQGARYEQYF
TGTGCCAGCAGCCAAGGGGCCAGGTACGAGCAGTACTTC
>few|TRBD2|TRBJ2-7|TRBV6-2/TRBV6-3
CASRRIAGGHHEQYF
TGTGCCAGCAGACGGATAGCGGGAGGGCACCACGAGCAGTACTTC
>.|TRBD1|TRBJ2-2|TRBV5-6
CASSLTGEIGELFF
TGTGCCAGCAGCTTGACAGGGGAGATCGGGGAGCTGTTTTTT
>few|.|TRBJ1-2|TRBV9
CASTLSHGANYGYTF
TGTGCCAGCACGCTATCACACGGGGCTAACTATGGCTACACCTTC
>.|.|TRBJ1-1|TRBV20-1
CSARDHLADTEAFF
TGCAGTGCTAGAGATCATCTGGCGGACACTGAAGCTTTCTTT
>.|.|TRBJ2-1|TRBV24-1
CATSETGRVYNEQFF
TGTGCCACCAGTGAAACGGGACGGGTTTACAATGAGCAGTTCTTC
>few|TRBD1|TRBJ2-1|TRBV12-3/TRBV12-4
CASSPRQGWTEQFF
TGTGCCAGCAGTCCGCGACAGGGTTGGACTGAGCAGTTCTTC
>many|.|TRBJ2-2|TRBV15
CATSRENKDDTGELFF
TGTGCCACCAGCAGAGAGAACAAGGATGACACCGGGGAGCTGTTTTTT
>few|.|TRBJ2-2|TRBV7-2
CASSLELGLRELFF
TGTGCCAGCAGCTTAGAACTGGGGTTGCGGGAGCTGTTTTTT
>.|.|TRBJ2-3|TRBV5-1
CASMTGMTDTQYF
TGCGCCAGCATGACGGGGATGACAGATACGCAGTATTTT
>.|.|TRBJ2-1|TRBV3-1
CASSQDNGQRRFF
TGTGCCAGCAGCCAAGATAACGGCCAGCGTCGGTTCTTC
>.|TRBD2|TRBJ2-1|TRBV11-2
CASSRDTSGRAGEQFF
TGTGCCAGCAGCCGAGATACTAGCGGGAGGGCCGGGGAGCAGTTCTTC
>few|.|TRBJ1-2|TRBV29-1
CSVRGGGGYTF
TGCAGCGTGCGCGGGGGTGGTGGCTACACCTTC
>few|TRBD2|TRBJ2-2|TRBV6-2/TRBV6-3
CASRRLAGDTGELFF
TGTGCCAGCAGGAGACTAGCGGGGGACACCGGGGAGCTGTTTTTT
>.|TRBD2|TRBJ2-1|TRBV3-1
CASSQQRGAYNEQFF
TGTGCCAGCAGCCAACAGCGGGGGGCCTACAATGAGCAGTTCTTC
>.|.|TRBJ1-4|TRBV12-3/TRBV12-4
CASSLTQPEKLFF
TGTGCCAGCAGTTTAACCCAGCCCGAAAAACTGTTTTTT
>once|TRBD1|TRBJ1-1|TRBV4-2
CASSQGQVPEAFF
TGTGCCAGCAGCCAGGGACAGGTCCCTGAAGCTTTCTTT
>.|TRBD1|TRBJ2-7|TRBV29-1
CSVLGQGNTYEQYF
TGCAGCGTTTTGGGACAGGGTAATACCTACGAGCAGTACTTC
>.|.|TRBJ1-2|TRBV27
CASSLMGVDGYTF
TGTGCCAGCAGTTTGATGGGGGTTGATGGCTACACCTTC
>.|.|TRBJ2-3|TRBV11-2
CASSLVRLDYTQYF
TGTGCCAGCAGCTTAGTTAGACTAGATTATACGCAGTATTTT
>.|.|TRBJ2-1|TRBV2
CASSEAWHEQFF
TGTGCCAGCAGTGAAGCATGGCATGAGCAGTTCTTC
>few|TRBD2|TRBJ2-1|TRBV28
CASSGLADSYNEQFF
TGTGCCAGCAGTGGACTAGCGGATTCCTACAATGAGCAGTTCTTC
>many|.|TRBJ1-5|TRBV12-3/TRBV12-4
CASSLQGVNQPQHF
TGTGCCAGCAGTCTTCAGGGAGTCAATCAGCCCCAGCATTTT
>few|.|TRBJ2-1|TRBV6-1
CASSPYTGRSYNEQFF
TGTGCCAGCAGTCCATACACAGGGCGCTCCTACAATGAGCAGTTCTTC
>many|.|TRBJ2-2|TRBV10-3
CASSGTGELFF
TGTGCCAGCAGCGGCACCGGGGAGCTGTTTTTT